One sample yielded the 20 T cell receptor beta chains listed below, sequenced in a study of blood T cell repertoires in COVID-19. Measured with immunoSEQ multiplex PCR; TCRdb has only the in-frame clones, and not every one. The sample yields more than 250,000 clones, 85% seen once. Sequenced sample: peripheral blood. The origin of the receptors is a man between 45 and 60 years old with active or convalescent COVID-19.

This clone was seen once. The CDR3 nucleotides are TGTGCCAGCAGCCTCGGGGGGCTGGGTGAGCAGTTCTTC. Encoded protein: CASSLGGLGEQFF. This sequence joins TRBV5-5 and TRBJ2-1, with a weak D call TRBD2 (7 bases). Trimming stripped 4 bases from V and 9 bases from J, with 14 bases between. The CDR3 is made up of 13 amino acids. The germline gives CDR1 SGHKS, CDR2 YYEKEE (reference sequence).

The J gene is TRBJ2-5, the V gene TRBV7-2; 11 nucleotides agree with TRBD2. The germline V gene has CDR1 SGHTA and CDR2 FQGNSA. V dropped 3 bases and J dropped 2; count of bases not matched to a gene: 5. This CDR3 region has 16 residues. The CDR3 nucleotides read TGTGCCAGCAGCTTGGGACTAGCGGAGGGACAAGAGACCCAGTACTTC. Its translation is CASSLGLAEGQETQYF.

The CDR3, as DNA: TGTGCCAGCGGGGACAGCTATAATTCACCCCTCCACTTT. Amino acids: CASGDSYNSPLHF. The chain couples TRBV6-5 to TRBJ1-6, with 7 bases lining up with TRBD1. This CDR3 contains 13 residues. Per the germline V gene, CDR1 is MNHEY and CDR2 is SVGAGI. With V trimmed by 8 bases and J by 3 bases, 1 base remained unmatched.

CDR3: CASSLGGLAVYNEQFF. The CDR3, as DNA: TGTGCCAGCAGCTTAGGCGGACTAGCGGTATACAATGAGCAGTTCTTC. The J gene is TRBJ2-1, the V gene TRBV7-9; TRBD2 agrees at 10 bases. The CDR3 spans 16 residues. V was clipped by 1 base and J by 4 bases; unmatched bases: 4. The germline gives CDR1 SEHNR, CDR2 FQNEAQ (reference sequence).

The genes are TRBV7-2 and TRBJ2-3; 11 bases fit TRBD1. V lost 5 bases and J lost 6; bases outside the gene matches: 10. Germline CDR1 reads SGHTA; CDR2 reads FQGNSA. The CDR3 has 16 residues. In nucleotides, the CDR3 is TGTGCCAGCAGCACTCGGACAGGGGGCTATAGGGATACGCAGTATTTT. Translated: CASSTRTGGYRDTQYF.

This clone was seen many times. The rearrangement links TRBV7-2 to TRBJ1-1; possibly TRBD1 for D (5 bases). V lost 5 bases and J 1 base, leaving 11 bases between the germline ends. The germline gives CDR1 SGHTA, CDR2 FQGNSA. The CDR3 length is 14 residues. The CDR3 DNA is TGTGCCAGCAGCGCCTGGCAGGGGAACACTGAAGCTTTCTTT. This sequence encodes CASSAWQGNTEAFF.

This clone was observed a few times. V usage is TRBV28 and J usage is TRBJ1-6; unclear D gene. The germline gives CDR1 MDHEN, CDR2 SYDVKM. The CDR3 contains 14 residues. The ends were cut back, 4 bases at V and 8 bases at J, with 12 bases in the middle. CDR3 loop: CASSWAHRYSPLHF. CDR3 DNA sequence: TGTGCCAGCAGTTGGGCACATCGATATTCACCCCTCCACTTT.

This clone was seen once. The rearrangement uses TRBV18 and TRBJ1-2; TRBD1 aligns across 7 bases. The CDR3 is made up of 14 amino acids. Trimming removed 4 bases from V and 2 bases from J; junction bases left unmatched: 4. Germline CDR1 KGHSH, CDR2 LQKENI. The CDR3 DNA sequence: TGTGCCAGCTCACTATCGGGACAGAACTATGGCTACACCTTC. This translates into CASSLSGQNYGYTF.

The chain uses TRBV5-8 and TRBJ1-3; TRBD1 might be the D (6 bases). Trimming shortened V by 0 bases and J by 4 bases, and 14 bases separated the two germline ends. Per germline, CDR1 SGHTS and CDR2 YDEGEE. The CDR3 runs 16 residues. CDR3 amino acids: CASSLVGQGQGNTIYF. The CDR3 coding sequence is TGTGCCAGCAGCTTGGTTGGGCAGGGGCAAGGAAACACCATATATTTT.

This chain uses TRBV5-1 with TRBJ1-4, with TRBD1 matching 8 bases. V dropped 3 bases and J dropped 6; count of bases not matched to a gene: 4. The CDR3 has 14 residues. Germline-derived CDR1 and CDR2 are SGHRS and YFSETQ. CDR3 region: CASSSGTGHEKLFF. CDR3 bases: TGCGCCAGCAGCTCCGGGACAGGACATGAAAAACTGTTTTTT.

V usage is TRBV3-1 (or the pseudogene TRBV3-2) and J usage is TRBJ1-6; TRBD1 might be the D (5 bases). Trimming left V 1 base short and J 6 bases short, with 10 bases between. Looked up from germline, CDR1 is LGHDT and CDR2 is YNNKEL (reference sequence). The CDR3 is made up of 15 amino acids. CDR3 bases: TGTGCCAGCAGCCAAGGTCAACAGGTTAATTCACCCCTCCACTTT. Protein: CASSQGQQVNSPLHF.

This chain connects TRBV30 to TRBJ1-1; D possibly corresponds to TRBD1 (5 bases). Trimming cost V 3 bases and J 4 bases, with 18 bases left between them. Germline loops: CDR1 GTSNPN, CDR2 SVGIG (reference sequence). The CDR3 sequence is 15 residues long. CDR3 coding DNA: TGTGCCTGGAGGGTTTTTGGGGGACTAGGCACTGAAGCTTTCTTT. This codes for CAWRVFGGLGTEAFF.

This clone was recorded only once. V is TRBV28 and J is TRBJ2-3; a possible D gene is TRBD2 (6 bases). The CDR3 contains 15 residues. CDR1 MDHEN and CDR2 SYDVKM come from the germline V gene. V lost 2 bases and J lost 1, with 10 bases in between. CDR3 residues: CASSLAGGGTDTQYF. In DNA, the CDR3 is TGTGCCAGCAGTTTAGCCGGAGGGGGCACAGATACGCAGTATTTT.

This rearrangement joins TRBV6-5 to TRBJ2-1; D gene uncertain. Germline loops: CDR1 MNHEY, CDR2 SVGAGI. The CDR3 sequence is 15 residues long. The germline V and J ends were trimmed by 3 bases and 5 bases, with 14 bases remaining between them. The CDR3 sequence is CASSYFSTDNNEQFF. The CDR3 DNA is TGTGCCAGCAGTTATTTTTCAACAGATAACAATGAGCAGTTCTTC.

The V call is TRBV4-3, the J call TRBJ2-7, with a tentative D call TRBD1 (6 bases). The V gene's germline CDR1 is LGHNA and CDR2 YSLEER. V was cut by 0 bases and J by 2 bases, with 8 bases left in between. The CDR3 length is 14 residues. The CDR3 spells CASSQERGTYEQYF. The CDR3 DNA sequence: TGCGCCAGCAGCCAAGAAAGGGGGACCTACGAGCAGTACTTC.

This clone was counted a few times. Other DNA sequences in this sample translate to the same CDR3. The J gene is TRBJ2-3, the V gene TRBV4-2; D is undetermined. This CDR3 contains 14 residues. Germline CDR1 and CDR2: LGHNA and YNFKEQ. V was trimmed by 0 bases and J by 0 bases, leaving 4 bases between them. DNA of the CDR3: TGTGCCAGCAGCCAAGATCCTAGCACAGATACGCAGTATTTT. Translation gives CASSQDPSTDTQYF.

The chain couples TRBV27 to TRBJ1-1; TRBD1 agrees at 10 bases. CDR3 length equals 14 residues. With V trimmed by 6 bases and J by 6 bases, 7 bases remained unmatched. Germline V lookup: CDR1 MNHEY, CDR2 SMNVEV (reference sequence). The CDR3 bases are TGTGCCAGCAGCTGGGACAGGGGAGCCCCTGAAGCTTTCTTT. Residues: CASSWDRGAPEAFF.

This clone was seen a single time. The chain couples TRBV7-3 to TRBJ2-5; D is possibly TRBD1 (6 bases). Trimming removed 2 bases at V and 2 bases at J, with 12 bases between. The CDR3 runs 15 residues. CDR1 is SGHTA and CDR2 is FQGTGA in the germline V gene. As DNA, the CDR3 is TGTGCCAGCAGCTTATATGGGGGCGCGCAAGAGACCCAGTACTTC. Translated, it gives CASSLYGGAQETQYF.

This rearrangement joins TRBV30 to TRBJ1-1, with D tentatively TRBD1 (5 bases). CDR3 length: 14 amino acids. Trimming stripped 0 bases from V and 11 bases from J, with 19 bases between. In germline, CDR1 is GTSNPN, CDR2 SVGIG (reference sequence). The CDR3 sequence is CAWSVDLRVGGAFF. CDR3 DNA: TGTGCCTGGAGTGTTGACCTAAGAGTCGGGGGGGCTTTCTTT.

The chain is built from TRBV5-1 and TRBJ1-5, with TRBD1 matching over 12 bases. Germline CDR1 and CDR2: SGHRS and YFSETQ. This CDR3 comprises 16 residues. The junction had 3 bases not matched to a gene; V was cut back by 0 bases and J by 5 bases. The CDR3, as DNA: TGCGCCAGCAGCTTGGGGGACAGGGGGCTGGATCAGCCCCAGCATTTT. Translating it yields CASSLGDRGLDQPQHF.